A single sample gave rise to the 19 T cell receptor beta chains below, sequenced in a study of response to subunit inactivated influenza vaccine. TCRdb re-derived calls from the RT-PCR reads in MiXCR, one entry per CDR3 protein. The profile shows roughly 700,000 distinct CDR3 sequences, approximately 15% of them singletons. The sample in question was PBMCs from blood, obtained 14 to 15 days before vaccination. All receptors derive from a man aged 50 to 59 who received an inactivated influenza vaccine.

The V and J genes are TRBV29-1 and TRBJ2-1; perhaps TRBD1 as D (6 bases). Deletions cut 6 bases from V and 10 bases from J, with 10 bases between. The CDR3 loop spans 10 amino acids. The germline gives CDR1 SQVTM, CDR2 ANQGSEA. The CDR3 region is CSVAGTEQFF. In nucleotides, the CDR3 is TGCAGCGTCGCCGGGACAGAGCAGTTCTTC.

This clonotype appeared many times. The chain recombines TRBV4-3 with TRBJ2-7; possibly TRBD1 or TRBD2 for D (6 bases each). With 0 bases removed from V and 3 bases from J, the gap between germline ends came to 12 bases. CDR1 and CDR2 from the germline V gene are LGHNA and YSLEER. This CDR3 contains 15 residues. CDR3: CASSQEGGLYYEQYF. The DNA for the CDR3 is TGCGCCAGCAGCCAAGAGGGGGGCCTTTACTACGAGCAGTACTTC.

This clonotype has a handful of counts. The rearrangement uses TRBV2 and TRBJ1-4; 9 nucleotides agree with TRBD1. The CDR3 consists of 14 residues. The junction had 2 bases not matched to a gene; V was cut back by 4 bases and J by 5 bases. In germline, CDR1 is SNHLY, CDR2 FYNNEI. The chain's CDR3 is CASSVDRGNEKLFF. The CDR3 bases are TGTGCCAGCAGTGTGGACAGGGGAAATGAAAAACTGTTTTTT.

This sequence joins TRBV7-2 and TRBJ2-6; D gene ambiguous. Germline lookup yields CDR1 SGHTA and CDR2 FQGNSA. V lost 6 bases, J lost 0 bases, and 12 bases lay in between. This CDR3 has 16 amino acids. CDR3 amino acids: CASRRGPRSGANVLTF. In DNA, the CDR3 is TGTGCCAGCAGACGCGGACCACGCTCTGGGGCCAACGTCCTGACTTTC.

This clonotype came up a few times. CDR3 DNA sequence: TGTGCCAGCAGTTACTCTGAGACGGACTACACAGATACGCAGTATTTT. Amino acids: CASSYSETDYTDTQYF. The chain recombines TRBV6-5 with TRBJ2-3; D may be TRBD2 (6 bases). V was pared by 0 bases and J by 2 bases, with 12 bases between. CDR3 length: 16 residues. The germline V gene has CDR1 MNHEY and CDR2 SVGAGI.

The chain couples TRBV27 to TRBJ2-7, with 13 bases identical to TRBD2. V lost 2 bases to trimming and J lost 4 bases; unmatched junction nucleotides: 8. The CDR3 has 17 residues. CDR1 is MNHEY, CDR2 SMNVEV, per germline (reference sequence). The CDR3 DNA is TGTGCCAGCAGTTTACGGGGACTAGCGGGGCCCTTATACGAGCAGTACTTC. The encoded protein is CASSLRGLAGPLYEQYF.

The J gene is TRBJ2-7, the V gene TRBV16, with D possibly TRBD2 on 7 matching bases. This CDR3 contains 16 residues. CDR1 is KGHSY and CDR2 is FQNENV in the germline V gene. V was trimmed by 4 bases and J by 4 bases, leaving 20 bases between them. CDR3 in DNA: TGTGCCAGCAGCCGAGGGAGGGGGATACGGTTTTACGAGCAGTACTTC. Its protein is CASSRGRGIRFYEQYF.

This clonotype was observed a few times. The chain is built from TRBV15 and TRBJ2-5; D gene uncertain. The CDR3 is made up of 15 amino acids. Germline V gene data show CDR1 as LNHNV and CDR2 as YYDKDF (reference sequence). V was pared by 0 bases and J by 1 base, with 9 bases between. The CDR3 DNA reads TGTGCCACCAGCAGAGATCGACCCCTCCAAGAGACCCAGTACTTC. Its protein product is CATSRDRPLQETQYF.

This sequence joins TRBV11-2 and TRBJ2-6, with D uncertain. CDR3 size: 17 residues. V gave up 1 base and J gave up 0 bases, with 10 bases separating them. Germline V gene sequence: CDR1 SGHAT, CDR2 FQNNGV. The CDR3 spells CASSLGFLSSGANVLTF. DNA for the CDR3: TGTGCCAGCAGCTTAGGGTTCTTGAGCTCTGGGGCCAACGTCCTGACTTTC.

The J gene is TRBJ2-7, the V gene TRBV20-1; 12 bases match TRBD2. V trimming: 3 bases; J trimming: 6 bases; junction bases outside the gene matches: 6. The CDR3 extends over 14 amino acids. From germline, CDR1 is DFQATT and CDR2 SNEGSKA (reference sequence). The CDR3 region has the DNA TGCAGTGCTAGTAGACTAGCGGGAGTTTTCGAGCAGTACTTC. This codes for CSASRLAGVFEQYF.

The rearrangement links TRBV28 to TRBJ1-5, with 7 bases aligning to TRBD1. V shed 6 bases and J 6 bases; nucleotides not matched to a gene: 11. The CDR3 has 15 amino acids. Germline V gene sequence: CDR1 MDHEN, CDR2 SYDVKM. DNA of the CDR3: TGTGCCAGCAGGTCTGAGACAGGGACCTTTCAGCCCCAGCATTTT. Translation gives CASRSETGTFQPQHF.

V is TRBV9 and J is TRBJ1-3; D is unclear. Germline assignment: CDR1 SGDLS and CDR2 YYNGEE. V was pared by 0 bases and J by 0 bases, with 13 bases between. The CDR3 runs to 17 residues. In DNA, the CDR3 is TGTGCCAGCAGCGTAGCTTCCGGCCGCCCCTCTGGAAACACCATATATTTT. Amino acids: CASSVASGRPSGNTIYF.

V and J are TRBV20-1 and TRBJ2-7; 8 nucleotides line up with TRBD1. Germline values: CDR1 DFQATT, CDR2 SNEGSKA (reference sequence). This CDR3 contains 13 residues. Trimming cost V 0 bases and J 3 bases; bases outside gene matches: 1. The CDR3 DNA reads TGCAGTGCTAGAGATGGGACAGGCTACGAGCAGTACTTC. Amino acids: CSARDGTGYEQYF.

This clonotype has a count of ten or more. The genes are TRBV12-3 or TRBV12-4 and TRBJ1-2, with D possibly TRBD1 on 6 matching bases. Trimming stripped 3 bases from V and 3 bases from J, with 11 bases between. The CDR3 spans 14 residues. Here the CDR3 reads CASSFRGRDYGYTF. The CDR3 DNA follows: TGTGCCAGCAGTTTCAGGGGAAGGGACTATGGCTACACCTTC.

This clonotype has just a few counts. CDR3 bases: TGCGCCAGCAGCCAAGATTTAGCGAGCGGAGGGTTCTACGAGCAGTACTTC. Translating it yields CASSQDLASGGFYEQYF. The chain has TRBV4-3 and TRBJ2-7, with D tentatively TRBD2 (6 bases). V gave up 0 bases and J gave up 3 bases, with 18 bases separating them. The germline CDR1 and CDR2 sequences are LGHNA and YSLEER. This CDR3 contains 17 residues.

Many counts were recorded for this clonotype. V and J are TRBV7-9 and TRBJ2-5; D not certain. This CDR3 is built from 12 residues. Germline lookup yields CDR1 SEHNR and CDR2 FQNEAQ (reference sequence). Trimming removed 4 bases from V and 4 bases from J, with 7 bases in between. For the CDR3, the DNA is TGTGCCAGCAGCTCTGCCGGAGAGACCCAGTACTTC. Translating gives CASSSAGETQYF.

This rearrangement joins TRBV6-4 to TRBJ2-3; 12 nucleotides agree with TRBD1. Trimming at V came to 6 bases and at J to 4 bases, leaving 5 bases not matched to a gene. The length of the CDR3 is 15 residues. Germline V lookup: CDR1 MRHNA, CDR2 SNTAGT. The CDR3: CASRGTGGVADTQYF. CDR3 nucleotide sequence: TGTGCCAGCAGGGGGACAGGGGGCGTCGCAGATACGCAGTATTTT.

This clonotype was observed a handful of times. The chain has TRBV6-1 and TRBJ1-2, with 11 bases lining up with TRBD1. CDR1 and CDR2 from the germline V gene are MNHNS and SASEGT. CDR3 length: 15 amino acids. Losses at the gene ends were 5 bases for V and 8 bases for J; bases not matched to a gene: 10. The chain's CDR3 is CASSLSWTGGGGYTF. The CDR3 region has the DNA TGTGCCAGCAGTCTGAGCTGGACAGGGGGCGGCGGCTACACCTTC.

CDR3 residues: CASSSGGRAYNEQFF. The CDR3 region has the DNA TGTGCCAGCAGTTCGGGGGGGCGCGCCTACAATGAGCAGTTCTTC. This chain links TRBV28 with TRBJ2-1, with 8 nucleotides matching TRBD2. The CDR3 has 15 amino acids. Germline loops: CDR1 MDHEN, CDR2 SYDVKM. J was trimmed by 2 bases and V by 4 bases; bases with no gene match: 4.